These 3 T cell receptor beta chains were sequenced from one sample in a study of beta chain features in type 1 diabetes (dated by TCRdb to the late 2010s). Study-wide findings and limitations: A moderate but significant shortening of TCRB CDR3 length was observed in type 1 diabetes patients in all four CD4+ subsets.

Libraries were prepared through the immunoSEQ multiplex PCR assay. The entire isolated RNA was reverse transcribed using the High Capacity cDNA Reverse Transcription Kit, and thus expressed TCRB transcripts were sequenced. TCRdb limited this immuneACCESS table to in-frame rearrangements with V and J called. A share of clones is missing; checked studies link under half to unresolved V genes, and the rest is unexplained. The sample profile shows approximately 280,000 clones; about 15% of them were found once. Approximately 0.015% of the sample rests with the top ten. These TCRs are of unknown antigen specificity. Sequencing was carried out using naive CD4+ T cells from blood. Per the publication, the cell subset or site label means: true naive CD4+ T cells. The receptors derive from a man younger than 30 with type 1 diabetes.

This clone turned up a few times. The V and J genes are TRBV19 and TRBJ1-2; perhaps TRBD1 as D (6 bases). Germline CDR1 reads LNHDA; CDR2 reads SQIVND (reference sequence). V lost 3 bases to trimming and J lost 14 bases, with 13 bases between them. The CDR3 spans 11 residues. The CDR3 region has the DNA TGTGCCAGTAGTATCAGACAGGCCAAGACCTTC. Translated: CASSIRQAKTF.

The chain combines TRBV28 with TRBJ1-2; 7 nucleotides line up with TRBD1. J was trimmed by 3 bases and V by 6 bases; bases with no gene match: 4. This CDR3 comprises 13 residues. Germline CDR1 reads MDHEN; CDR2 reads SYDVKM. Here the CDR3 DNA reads TGTGCCAGCAGCCCCGGGACAGACTATGGCTACACCTTC. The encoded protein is CASSPGTDYGYTF.

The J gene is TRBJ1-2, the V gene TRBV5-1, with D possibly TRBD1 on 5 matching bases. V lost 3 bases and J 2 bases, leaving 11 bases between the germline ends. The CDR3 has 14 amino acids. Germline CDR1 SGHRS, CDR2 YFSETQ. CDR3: CASSSDSLNYGYTF. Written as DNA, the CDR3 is TGCGCCAGCAGCTCTGACAGCCTAAACTATGGCTACACCTTC.